One T cell receptor beta chain is described in this entry. This clone occurred once. What this receptor recognizes is not known. No base quality values were provided; no much bigger clone lies one nucleotide off. There are 17 amino acids in the CDR3, from cysteine to phenylalanine inclusive. The only DNA kept is the CDR3, 51 bases in frame from the first base. The germline V gene (reference sequence) gives CDR1 as SEHNR and CDR2 as FQNEAQ. V is cut by 4 bases and J by 2 bases, and the space between the germline ends is 17 bases. This entry comes from a study of cytomegalovirus exposure and HLA in healthy donors (dated by TCRdb to 2016 to 2017). Regarding the complete study: An earlier analysis of some 600 of the donors reported 276 Gb of sequence data and around 100 million unique TCR beta sequences obtained from some 170 million T cells. About 300 gigabases of sequencing data and approximately 92 million unique TCR sequences made up an early release that covered 500 to 700 HLA-typed donors. Of the roughly 410 genotyped donors, 81% were placed in the genetic ancestry cluster associated with self-reported Caucasian donors. The study aimed to test whether signatures of past pathogen exposure could be identified by cataloging public T cell receptors. The study used immunosequencing to profile the T cell repertoires of several hundred subjects and linked those repertoires to cytomegalovirus serostatus. A separate validation cohort of more than 100 different subjects was used in addition to the roughly 620-subject first cohort. To predict cytomegalovirus infection status, the study brought together high-throughput TCR immunosequencing, statistical association of individual TCRs with disease status, and machine learning. A later analysis re-examined previously published TCR beta repertoires from 500 to 700 donors and added high-resolution HLA genotyping to investigate patterns of TCR occurrence. The later analysis used no new phenotypic data to find candidate immune exposures, relying instead on TCR beta sequences and their occurrence across donors. An earlier analysis of 587 of the donors used high-throughput TCR beta sequencing to judge whether each TCR beta V gene segment behaved as functional or pseudogenic. Donor age, sex, ethnicity and CMV serostatus were compiled together with the repertoire data. A later genetic analysis took genome-wide SNP genotypes for about 55% of the 666 donors and used that subset as a discovery cohort. Every repertoire in the discovery cohort had been generated on one and the same sequencing platform. Both class I and class II loci were covered by HLA typing, at four-digit resolution. Typing coverage differed by locus: A, B, C, DRB1 and DQB1 were typed in about 620-640 donors, DQA1 in 522, DPA1 in around 600, and DPB1 in about 450. A handful of DR-DQ haplotypes were handled as single units for association and clustering because linkage in the cohort was strong. Across 398 genotyped donors of the cohort, an average of roughly 230,000 unique TCR beta nucleotide sequences per donor were sequenced, and approximately 17% of those sequences were non-productive. The paper's findings and limits, for the study overall: In a later analysis, over 15,000 TCR beta sequences were associated with specific HLA alleles at a false discovery rate of 0.05. The study listed 164 TCR beta chains as associated with cytomegalovirus. In both the original and validation cohorts, the classifier was reported to diagnose cytomegalovirus status with high specificity and sensitivity. A few of the identified cytomegalovirus-associated TCR beta chains were confirmed in vitro to be specific for cytomegalovirus antigens. Because some donors lacked HLA typing at each locus, the association tests relied only on the typed subset. The sequencing pipeline was judged likely to have produced a cluster of highly shared sequence variants as a technical artifact. The presence/absence analyses assumed that sequencing depth was roughly uniform across donors, and that assumption may not be true. It was suggested by the authors that the approach could potentially be generalized to other disease states and immunological phenotypes. Only TCR beta chains were sequenced in this cohort, and the absence of alpha or paired-chain data limited detectable features. A later analysis reported that several top co-occurrence clusters appeared linked to parvovirus B19, influenza, CMV and Epstein-Barr virus. A further reported finding was that TCR beta sequences accurately predicted the HLA-A and HLA-B alleles for most subjects in the first cohort. While some public TCRs were present in many individuals, most TCR sequences turned up only very rarely across donors. An association between a missense DCLRE1C variant and V-gene and J-gene trimming of TCR beta chains was found in a later genetic analysis and replicated in an independent cohort. Some IMGT-functional V segments, including TRBV6-2 and TRBV6-3, could not be told apart with the 87-base-pair reads, so those segments were excluded. Strong co-occurrence of HLA alleles, especially DR and DQ, made assigning TCR associations to individual alleles difficult. Most CMV-associated TCR beta chains appeared to be HLA-restricted in a later analysis, and the HLA associations seemed to be driven largely by CMV exposure. Because counts were too low, fewer than 20 rarely observed V segments, including chromosome 9 orphons, were excluded from the earlier analysis of a few hundred of the donors. In an earlier analysis of approximately 590 of the donors, most TCR beta V segments were observed in productive rearrangements about 87% or about 30% of the time, broadly matching IMGT annotations. Correlated functional status among segregating V segments might reflect linkage disequilibrium, but an unknown experimental factor could not be ruled out. In a later analysis, HLA-associated TCR beta chains were found to be more clonally expanded and to have lower generation probabilities than equally common non-associated chains. A later genetic analysis reported fewer N-insertions in productive TCRs among donors in an Asian-associated ancestry cluster than the approximately 700-donor mean. CMV serostatus was the only immune exposure information available for the cohort. In a later analysis, TCR association rates were found to vary across HLA loci, with the most associated TCRs seen for DRB1 alleles and the fewest for HLA-C alleles.

The cohort comprised 710 or so healthy bone marrow donors. All cohort members were sampled while nominally healthy, although unrecorded immune exposures were likely present. The donor was CMV seronegative and was included in the group of 352 seronegative cohort members. Every donor gave a peripheral blood sample, and the peripheral blood mononuclear cells from that sample were used for TCR beta sequencing. Genomic DNA was extracted from the blood cell samples with the Qiagen DNeasy Blood Extraction Kit. Libraries were built with the immunoSEQ multiplex PCR assay. For the multiplex PCR, a mixture combining 60 forward primers for TCR Vbeta segments and 13 reverse primers for TCR Jbeta segments was used. A multiplex PCR assay on genomic DNA amplified the CDR3 region of rearranged TCR beta genes. The amplified TCR beta libraries were sequenced on the Illumina HiSeq System as 87-base-pair reads. The study's processing was this. A later analysis tallied 70 million to 100 million unique TCR beta chains across the 700 or so repertoires, and some 12 million of those chains were shared by two or more donors. Raw reads were error-corrected and collapsed into unique sequences by a nearest-neighbor algorithm in which closely related sequences were merged to remove PCR and sequencing errors. Alignment of CDR3 sequences to IMGT reference sequences was used to assign V, D and J gene segments. Each retained sequence needed at least a six-nucleotide match to both a V gene segment and a J gene segment. Rearrangements were called productive when the CDR3 lacked stop codons and stayed in frame with V and J; all others were non-productive. CDR3 was defined according to IMGT convention as the region running from the second conserved V-encoded cysteine to the conserved J-encoded phenylalanine. In an earlier analysis of roughly 580 of the donors, sequences lacking an unambiguous match to a single V gene segment were excluded. An earlier analysis of several hundred of the donors called V segments functional above 56.7% productive rearrangements and segregating when the between-donor standard deviation exceeded 5%. A statistical classification framework was built to diagnose cytomegalovirus status from the catalog of TCR beta chain sequences. In a later analysis, V and J genes were assigned by comparing TCR nucleotide sequences against IMGT/GENE-DB human TR gene sequences. A later analysis assigned CDR3 sequences and most-parsimonious VDJ recombination scenarios with the TCRdist pipeline. In a later analysis, every TCR beta chain was defined by the combination of its CDR3 amino acid sequence and its V-gene family, and reads without a unique V-gene family were dropped. In a later analysis, approximately 640 highly shared, low-generation-probability nucleotide sequences were removed to address suspected cross-contamination and a sequencing artifact. In a later analysis, a clonal expansion index was calculated for each public chain from normalized within-repertoire ranks of inferred template counts. In a later analysis, generation probabilities were computed with a VDJ recombination model fitted to out-of-frame rearrangements, and the resulting probabilities were checked against IGoR. Hypergeometric tests were used in a later analysis to score TCR-TCR, TCR-HLA and TCR-CMV co-occurrence, with a repertoire-size bias correction applied to the TCR pairs. A later analysis estimated false discovery rates by permuting HLA or CMV assignments 20 times. In a later analysis, co-occurring TCRs were grouped using DBSCAN, with TCRdist sequence similarity added in when clustering inside HLA-allele-positive subsets. For co-occurrence clustering, repertoires with fewer than 30,000 or more than 120,000 public chains were excluded, along with five repertoires with anomalous nucleotide sharing. This immuneACCESS table, as held by TCRdb, lists in-frame sequences with V and J called but not all clones. Of the missing ones, under half trace to an unresolved V gene in checked studies; the others have no known cause. The V and J calls and clone size come from that table; D and trimming were worked out from the DNA. This sample gives under 150,000 clones in total; 82% of them show up just once. 1% to 1.5% of the sample is held by the ten biggest clonotypes.

The chain was built from TRBV7-9 and TRBJ2-2; a tentative D call is TRBD2 (6 bases match). The sample comprised PBMCs. This clonotype originated in a boy aged 10-17 years in good health and CMV-seronegative. For the CDR3, the sequence is CASSSTLEGPNTGELFF. The DNA reads TGTGCCAGCAGCTCGACTTTGGAGGGACCTAACACCGGGGAGCTGTTTTTT.